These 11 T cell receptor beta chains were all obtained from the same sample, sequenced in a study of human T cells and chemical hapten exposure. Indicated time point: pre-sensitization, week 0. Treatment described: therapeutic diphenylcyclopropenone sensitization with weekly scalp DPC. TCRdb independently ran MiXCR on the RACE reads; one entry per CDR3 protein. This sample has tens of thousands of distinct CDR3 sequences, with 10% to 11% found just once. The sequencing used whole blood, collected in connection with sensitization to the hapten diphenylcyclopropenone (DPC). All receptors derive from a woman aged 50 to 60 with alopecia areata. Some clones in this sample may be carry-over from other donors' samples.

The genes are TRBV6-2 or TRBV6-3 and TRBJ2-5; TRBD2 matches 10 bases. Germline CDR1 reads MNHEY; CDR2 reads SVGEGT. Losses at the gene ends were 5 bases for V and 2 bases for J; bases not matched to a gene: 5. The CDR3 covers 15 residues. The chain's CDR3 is CASSGLAVMQETQYF. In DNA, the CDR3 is TGTGCCAGCAGTGGACTAGCGGTCATGCAAGAGACCCAGTACTTC.

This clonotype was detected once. CDR3 sequence: CASSLAGLQETQYF. Here the CDR3 DNA reads TGTGCCAGCAGCTTAGCCGGGTTACAAGAGACCCAGTACTTC. V usage is TRBV7-2 and J usage is TRBJ2-5; D gene ambiguous. There are 14 residues in the CDR3. V was shortened by 0 bases and J by 2 bases, with 7 bases between the two germline ends. CDR1 is SGHTA, CDR2 FQGNSA, per germline.

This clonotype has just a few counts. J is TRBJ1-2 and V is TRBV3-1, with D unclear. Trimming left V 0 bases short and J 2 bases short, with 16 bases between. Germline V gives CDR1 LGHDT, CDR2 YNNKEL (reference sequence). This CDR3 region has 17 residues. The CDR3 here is CASSQDSGQALNYGYTF. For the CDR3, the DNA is TGTGCCAGCAGCCAAGATAGCGGGCAGGCCTTAAACTATGGCTACACCTTC.

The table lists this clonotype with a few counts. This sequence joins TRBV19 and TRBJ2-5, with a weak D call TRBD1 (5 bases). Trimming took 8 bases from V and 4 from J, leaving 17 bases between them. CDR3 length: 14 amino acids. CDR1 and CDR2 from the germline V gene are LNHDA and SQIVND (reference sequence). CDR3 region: CASAARVLSETQYF. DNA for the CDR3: TGTGCCAGTGCCGCCAGGGTTCTGTCAGAGACCCAGTACTTC.

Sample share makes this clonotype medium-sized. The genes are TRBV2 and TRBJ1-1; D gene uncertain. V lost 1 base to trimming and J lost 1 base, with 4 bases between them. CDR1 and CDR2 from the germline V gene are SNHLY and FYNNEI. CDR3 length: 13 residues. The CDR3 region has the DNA TGTGCCAGCAGTGAAGAACAGAACACTGAAGCTTTCTTT. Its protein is CASSEEQNTEAFF.

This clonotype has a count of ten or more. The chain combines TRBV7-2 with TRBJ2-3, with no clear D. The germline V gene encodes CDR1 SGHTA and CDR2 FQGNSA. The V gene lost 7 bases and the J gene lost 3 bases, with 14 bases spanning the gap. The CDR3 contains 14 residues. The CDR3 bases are TGTGCCAGCATCTTCCCTTTGCCTACAGATACGCAGTATTTT. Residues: CASIFPLPTDTQYF.

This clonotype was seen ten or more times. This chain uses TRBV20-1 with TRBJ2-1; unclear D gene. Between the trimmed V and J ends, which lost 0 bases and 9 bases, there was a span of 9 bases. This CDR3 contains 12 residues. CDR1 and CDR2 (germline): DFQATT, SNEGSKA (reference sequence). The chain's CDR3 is CSARDRKAEQFF. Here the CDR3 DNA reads TGCAGTGCTAGAGATCGAAAGGCTGAGCAGTTCTTC.

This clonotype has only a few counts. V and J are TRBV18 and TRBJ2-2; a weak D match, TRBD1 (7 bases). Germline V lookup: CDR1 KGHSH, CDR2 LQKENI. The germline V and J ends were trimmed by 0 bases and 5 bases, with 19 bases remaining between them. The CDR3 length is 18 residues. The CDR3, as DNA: TGTGCCAGCTCACCACCGGGAGGCACAGGGGCCGGGACCGGGGAGCTGTTTTTT. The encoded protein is CASSPPGGTGAGTGELFF.

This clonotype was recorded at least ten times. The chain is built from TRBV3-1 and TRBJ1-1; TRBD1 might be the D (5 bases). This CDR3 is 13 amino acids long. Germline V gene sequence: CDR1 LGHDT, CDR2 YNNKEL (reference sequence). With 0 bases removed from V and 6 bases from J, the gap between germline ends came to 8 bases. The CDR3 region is CASSQDRRAEAFF. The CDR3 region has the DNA TGTGCCAGCAGCCAAGATCGCAGGGCTGAAGCTTTCTTT.

The CDR3 coding sequence is TGCACCGGACGGGGGGGAGGGACCACAGATACGCAGTATTTT. Its translation is CTGRGGGTTDTQYF. The gene calls are TRBV29-1 and TRBJ2-3; 8 bases align to TRBD2. The CDR3 totals 14 residues. CDR1 is SQVTM, CDR2 ANQGSEA, per germline.

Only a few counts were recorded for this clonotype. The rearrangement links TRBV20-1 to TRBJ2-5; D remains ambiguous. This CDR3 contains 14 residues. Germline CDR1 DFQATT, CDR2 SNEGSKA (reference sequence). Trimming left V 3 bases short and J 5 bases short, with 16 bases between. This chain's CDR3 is CSARGTRLGETQYF. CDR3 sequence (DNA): TGCAGTGCTAGGGGAACCAGACTTGGTGAGACCCAGTACTTC.